This is a list of T cell receptor beta chains from one sample in a study of blood T cell repertoires in COVID-19. Data came from immunoSEQ multiplex PCR; TCRdb stores just in-frame clones and leaves some out. This sample yields approximately 200,000 clones, of which about 90% are seen a single time; 1.9% belongs to the top ten. Sequenced input: peripheral blood. The receptors were sampled from a man aged 35-49 years with active or convalescent COVID-19. Both conserved end residues are part of each CDR3. D genes are given only for firm matches. Clone size is given for some rows only: seen once, a few or many times, or a class if the clone is expanded.

CDR3 DNA | CDR3 protein | D gene | J gene | clone size | V gene
TGTGCCAGTAGTATAGGTCGGGATTCGAAAGGCTACACCTTC | CASSIGRDSKGYTF | . | TRBJ1-2 | . | TRBV19
TGTGCCAGCAGGGTCGGACAACTGGCAATAAATGAGCAGTTCTTC | CASRVGQLAINEQFF | . | TRBJ2-1 | . | TRBV6-5
TGTGCCAGCTCACCCGACAGGGGTGAAAAACTGTTTTTT | CASSPDRGEKLFF | TRBD1 | TRBJ1-4 | . | TRBV18
TGTGCCAGCAGCTCGAATAGCGCCAATACACCCCTCCACTTT | CASSSNSANTPLHF | . | TRBJ1-6 | . | TRBV7-9
TGTGCCATCAGTCGGACAGGGGTAGGGGAAAAACTGTTTTTT | CAISRTGVGEKLFF | TRBD1 | TRBJ1-4 | . | TRBV10-3
TGCGCCAGCAGTCTTGGGACAGGGTCCACTGAAGCTTTCTTT | CASSLGTGSTEAFF | TRBD1 | TRBJ1-1 | . | TRBV10-1
TGTGCCAGCAGCTCCACAGGTTTACACACTGAAGCTTTCTTT | CASSSTGLHTEAFF | . | TRBJ1-1 | . | TRBV7-9
TGTGCCAGCATAGAGGATGGTTACCAAGAGACCCAGTACTTC | CASIEDGYQETQYF | . | TRBJ2-5 | . | TRBV7-9
TGTGCCAGCAGTTTAATGCAGGGAGGAGGCTATGGCTACACCTTC | CASSLMQGGGYGYTF | . | TRBJ1-2 | . | TRBV27
TGTGCCAGCAGTGAAGCGCTTAGCGGGTCCTACGAGCAGTACTTC | CASSEALSGSYEQYF | TRBD2 | TRBJ2-7 | few | TRBV2
TGTGCCAGCAGCGCCCGAATCCGCGGGGGGAACACCGGGGAGCTGTTTTTT | CASSARIRGGNTGELFF | TRBD2 | TRBJ2-2 | . | TRBV9
TGCGCCAGCAGCTTGGTCGTGTCGGGAGGGGCCGCTTCCTACAATGAGCAGTTCTTC | CASSLVVSGGAASYNEQFF | TRBD2 | TRBJ2-1 | . | TRBV5-1
TGTGCCAGCAGCCGCAAGGGACAGGGGTTGTGGAATGAGCAGTTCTTC | CASSRKGQGLWNEQFF | TRBD1 | TRBJ2-1 | . | TRBV27
TGTGCCAGCAGCCTGACTAGCGGGGGGCCCTACGAGCAGTACTTC | CASSLTSGGPYEQYF | TRBD2 | TRBJ2-7 | . | TRBV5-4
TGTGCCAGCAGTTACCAGGGAACCTACGAGCAGTACTTC | CASSYQGTYEQYF | . | TRBJ2-7 | . | TRBV7-9
TGTGCCAGCTCACCTGCCGTCGGTTACGAGCAGTACTTC | CASSPAVGYEQYF | . | TRBJ2-7 | . | TRBV18
TGTGCCAGCAGTGAGGAGGGGTTCCCTGGGGCCAACGTCCTGACTTTC | CASSEEGFPGANVLTF | . | TRBJ2-6 | . | TRBV2
TGTGCCAGCAGCGTAGATGAAAGTTCGGCAGATACGCAGTATTTT | CASSVDESSADTQYF | . | TRBJ2-3 | . | TRBV9
TGTGCCAGCAGCCTCAGACGGGCCTACGAGCAGTACTTC | CASSLRRAYEQYF | . | TRBJ2-7 | . | TRBV5-5
TGTGCCTGGAAATACCTAGCGGGAGTGGAAGAGACCCAGTACTTC | CAWKYLAGVEETQYF | TRBD2 | TRBJ2-5 | . | TRBV30
TGTGCCAGCAGTAGACAGGGTGAAACTGAAGCTTTCTTT | CASSRQGETEAFF | TRBD1 | TRBJ1-1 | few | TRBV6-5
TGTGCCAGCAGTCCCGCACAGGATAACACTGAAGCTTTCTTT | CASSPAQDNTEAFF | . | TRBJ1-1 | . | TRBV27
TGTGCCAGCAGCCCGGACAAGATAAACACCGGGGAGCTGTTTTTT | CASSPDKINTGELFF | . | TRBJ2-2 | once | TRBV14
TGTGCCAGCAGTTACCTTACAGGGGGAGAGCAGTACTTC | CASSYLTGGEQYF | TRBD1 | TRBJ2-7 | . | TRBV6-5
TGTGCCAGCAGTTACTCGCAGTACTATGGCTACACCTTC | CASSYSQYYGYTF | . | TRBJ1-2 | . | TRBV6-5
TGTGCCAGCAGTGTACAGGGGTGGCAGCCCCAGCATTTT | CASSVQGWQPQHF | TRBD1 | TRBJ1-5 | . | TRBV6-4
TGTGCCAGCAGTGATTTGAGGGGGCCCTCCCCAACTAATGAAAAACTGTTTTTT | CASSDLRGPSPTNEKLFF | TRBD1 | TRBJ1-4 | once | TRBV6-1
TGCGCCAGCAGCAGGACCGGGGCTAATGAAAAACTGTTTTTT | CASSRTGANEKLFF | . | TRBJ1-4 | few | TRBV5-1
TGTGCCAGCAGCCCAGGCGATAGGGGCATGAACACTGAAGCTTTCTTT | CASSPGDRGMNTEAFF | . | TRBJ1-1 | . | TRBV13
TGTGCCAGCAGTTACATCCCGGGGATCTTCACAGATACGCAGTATTTT | CASSYIPGIFTDTQYF | . | TRBJ2-3 | . | TRBV6-5
TGTGCCAGCAGCCAAGATGCTAGCTTCGGTAAACTGTTTTTT | CASSQDASFGKLFF | . | TRBJ1-4 | . | TRBV3-1/TRBV3-2
TGTGCCAGCAGGGAGGGACTAGTAGCGTCTAACCAAGAGACCCAGTACTTC | CASREGLVASNQETQYF | TRBD2 | TRBJ2-5 | . | TRBV2
TGTGCCAGCAGCTTAAGGAGGGGGGGGAATGAGCAGTTCTTC | CASSLRRGGNEQFF | . | TRBJ2-1 | once | TRBV7-2
TGTGCCAGCAGGCCGAGCGGGGAGCTGTTTTTT | CASRPSGELFF | . | TRBJ2-2 | . | TRBV28
TGTGCCAGCAGCCCCGGACTGCCCACAGATACGCAGTATTTT | CASSPGLPTDTQYF | . | TRBJ2-3 | once | TRBV21-1
TGTGCCAGCAGCGTACAGGGGTTGGGCACCGGGGAGCTGTTTTTT | CASSVQGLGTGELFF | . | TRBJ2-2 | . | TRBV9
TGTGCCAGCAGTTTCGGAGATCAGCCCCAGCATTTT | CASSFGDQPQHF | . | TRBJ1-5 | . | TRBV12-3/TRBV12-4